Detailed here is one T cell receptor beta chain. The data were obtained in a study of blood T cell repertoires in COVID-19. For the study at large: The United States, Italy and Spain provided the acute and convalescent COVID-19 samples.

V was pared by 1 base and J by 8 bases, with 11 bases between. The CDR3 totals 13 residues. Individuals drawn from approximately 26 US areas were roughly 18 to 95 years old. Participants' reported clinical history set cohort assignment. In the authors' methods: Reference gene primer amplification gave nucleated cell count estimates. Measured with immunoSEQ multiplex PCR; TCRdb has only the in-frame clones, and not every one. V and J calls plus clone size are reproduced from that table; the DNA served to infer D and trimming. The sample consists of 200,000 to 250,000 clones, under 90% of them appearing once.

V is TRBV12-3 or TRBV12-4 and J is TRBJ1-1, with D tentatively TRBD1 (6 bases). The specimen sequenced was PBMCs or T cells enriched from blood (not recorded which). The clonotype was recovered from a man aged 55 to 70 who had recovered from COVID-19. The CDR3 region is CASSLVGQGEAFF. In DNA, the CDR3 is TGTGCCAGCAGTTTAGTTGGGCAGGGGGAAGCTTTCTTT.